One T cell receptor beta chain is described in this entry. What it binds is unknown. The identical CDR3 is also encoded by other nucleotide sequences in the sample. The CDR3 is made up of 14 amino acids. Germline values: CDR1 SGHRS, CDR2 YFSETQ. Trimming cost V 2 bases and J 3 bases, with 11 bases left between them. Profiled with immunoSEQ multiplex PCR; TCRdb holds only in-frame clones, not every one. The sample has over 120,000 clones, less than 95% seen once; the top ten hold about 1.7%. The data derive from a study of cytomegalovirus exposure and HLA in healthy donors. Broader study findings: First-cohort TCR clusters tended to co-occur in the 120 or so validation repertoires, a later analysis found.

The sequenced sample consisted of PBMCs. This receptor was taken from a man in his late teens or twenties in good health and CMV-seropositive. The chain recombines TRBV5-1 with TRBJ1-1; D possibly corresponds to TRBD1 (6 bases). CDR3 protein: CASSFTGWDTEAFF. DNA for the CDR3: TGCGCCAGCAGCTTTACAGGGTGGGACACTGAAGCTTTCTTT.